The present TCR beta chain was sequenced within a study of blood T cell repertoires in COVID-19. Overall study: Samples representing acute and convalescent COVID-19 were sourced from the United States, Italy and Spain. The cDNA or gDNA used as material had been derived from T cells, B-cell-depleted T cells, or PBMCs.

CDR3 length: 13 amino acids. The germline CDR1 and CDR2 sequences are SGHTA and FQGNSA. Source study methods: Amplification from reference gene primers served as the basis for estimated nucleated cell counts. Assay used: immunoSEQ multiplex PCR; TCRdb lists only in-frame clones, some missing. D and trimming come from the DNA, and the V and J calls and clone size come from that table. Counted here are some 150,000 clones, roughly 80% occurring once; the ten biggest clones make up over 0.5%. This receptor was obtained from a man in his sixties with acute or convalescent COVID-19. V usage is TRBV7-2 and J usage is TRBJ1-2, with no clear D. Sequenced sample: peripheral blood. The CDR3, as DNA: TGTGCTGGCGGAGCAGTATCTAACTATGGCTACACCTTC. The encoded protein is CAGGAVSNYGYTF.